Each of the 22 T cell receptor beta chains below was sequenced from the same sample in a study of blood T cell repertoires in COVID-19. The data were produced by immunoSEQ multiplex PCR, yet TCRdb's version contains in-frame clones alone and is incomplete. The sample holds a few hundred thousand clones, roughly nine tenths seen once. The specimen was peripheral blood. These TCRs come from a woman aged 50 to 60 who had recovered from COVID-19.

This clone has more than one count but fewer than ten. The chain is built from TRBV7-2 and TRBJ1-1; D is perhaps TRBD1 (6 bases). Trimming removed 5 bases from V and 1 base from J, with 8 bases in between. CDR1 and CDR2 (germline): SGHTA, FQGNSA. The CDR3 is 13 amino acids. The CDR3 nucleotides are TGTGCCAGCAGCATACAGGGGAACACTGAAGCTTTCTTT. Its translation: CASSIQGNTEAFF.

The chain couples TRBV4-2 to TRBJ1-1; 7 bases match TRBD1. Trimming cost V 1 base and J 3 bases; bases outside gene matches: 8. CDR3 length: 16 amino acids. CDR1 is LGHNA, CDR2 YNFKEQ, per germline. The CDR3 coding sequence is TGTGCCAGCAGCCAAGGGGAGACAGGGAGCGACACTGAAGCTTTCTTT. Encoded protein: CASSQGETGSDTEAFF.

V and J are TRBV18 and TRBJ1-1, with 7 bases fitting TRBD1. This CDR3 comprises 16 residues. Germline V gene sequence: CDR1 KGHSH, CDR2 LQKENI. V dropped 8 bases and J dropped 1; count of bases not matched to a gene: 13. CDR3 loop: CASEGQLLTGNTEAFF. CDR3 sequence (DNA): TGTGCCAGCGAGGGACAGCTCCTCACTGGGAACACTGAAGCTTTCTTT.

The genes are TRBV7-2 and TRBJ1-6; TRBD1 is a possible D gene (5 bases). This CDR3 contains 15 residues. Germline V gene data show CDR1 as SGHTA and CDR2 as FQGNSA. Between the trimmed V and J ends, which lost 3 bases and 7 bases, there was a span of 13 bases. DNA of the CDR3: TGTGCCAGCAGCTTCTTAGGGGCCGACAATTCACCCCTCCACTTT. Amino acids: CASSFLGADNSPLHF.

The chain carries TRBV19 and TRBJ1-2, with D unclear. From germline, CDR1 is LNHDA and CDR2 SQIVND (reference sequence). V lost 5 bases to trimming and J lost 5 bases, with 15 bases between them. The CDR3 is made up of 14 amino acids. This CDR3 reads CASSALGVLYGYTF. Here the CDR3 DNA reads TGTGCCAGTAGTGCACTCGGGGTCCTATATGGCTACACCTTC.

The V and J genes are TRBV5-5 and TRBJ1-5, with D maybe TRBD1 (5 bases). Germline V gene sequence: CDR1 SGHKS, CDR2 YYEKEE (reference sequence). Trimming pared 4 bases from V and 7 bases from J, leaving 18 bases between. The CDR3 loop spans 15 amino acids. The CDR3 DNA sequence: TGTGCCAGCAGCGGTGGGGGGTGGATGGGCCAGCCCCAGCATTTT. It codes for CASSGGGWMGQPQHF.

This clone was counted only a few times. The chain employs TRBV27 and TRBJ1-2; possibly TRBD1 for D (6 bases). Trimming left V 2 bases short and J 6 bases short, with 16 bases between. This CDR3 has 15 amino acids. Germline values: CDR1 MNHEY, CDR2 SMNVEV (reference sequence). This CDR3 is CASSLISTGLDGYTF. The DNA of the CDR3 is TGTGCCAGCAGTTTAATATCGACAGGCCTGGATGGCTACACCTTC.

Written as DNA, the CDR3 is TGTGCCAGTAGGAATCTCCCGGGACAGGGGGTCTCTGGGGCCAACGTCCTGACTTTC. It encodes CASRNLPGQGVSGANVLTF. V and J are TRBV19 and TRBJ2-6; 11 positions match TRBD1. Germline assignment: CDR1 LNHDA and CDR2 SQIVND (reference sequence). Losses at the gene ends were 6 bases for V and 0 bases for J; bases not matched to a gene: 10. The CDR3 contains 19 residues.

The DNA of the CDR3 is TGCGCCAGCAGCTTGGCCCCTAGCGGGATTTCCTGGAACGAGCAGTACTTC. Translation gives CASSLAPSGISWNEQYF. This chain links TRBV5-1 with TRBJ2-7, with 9 positions matching TRBD2. The CDR3 is made up of 17 amino acids. Unmatched junction bases numbered 12, after V lost 0 bases and J lost 5 bases. Per the germline V gene, CDR1 is SGHRS and CDR2 is YFSETQ.

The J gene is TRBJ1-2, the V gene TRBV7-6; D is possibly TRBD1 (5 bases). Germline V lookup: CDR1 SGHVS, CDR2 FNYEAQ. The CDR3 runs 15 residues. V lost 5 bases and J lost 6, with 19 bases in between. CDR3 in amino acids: CASSPRQWLVDGYTF. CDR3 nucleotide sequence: TGTGCCAGCAGCCCTAGACAGTGGCTCGTGGATGGCTACACCTTC.

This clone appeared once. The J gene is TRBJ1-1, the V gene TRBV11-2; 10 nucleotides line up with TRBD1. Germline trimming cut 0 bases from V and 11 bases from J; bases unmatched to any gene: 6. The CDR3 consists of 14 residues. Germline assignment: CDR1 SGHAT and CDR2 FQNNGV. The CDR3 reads CASSLETGGLKAFF. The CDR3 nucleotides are TGTGCCAGCAGCTTAGAGACAGGGGGCCTTAAGGCTTTCTTT.

CDR3 protein: CASSNRGRGGYTF. The CDR3, as DNA: TGTGCCAGCAGCAACAGGGGGCGCGGAGGCTACACCTTC. V is TRBV12-3 or TRBV12-4 and J is TRBJ1-2; 9 positions agree with TRBD1. J gave up 8 bases and V 6 bases, and 7 bases lay outside the gene matches. CDR3 length equals 13 residues.

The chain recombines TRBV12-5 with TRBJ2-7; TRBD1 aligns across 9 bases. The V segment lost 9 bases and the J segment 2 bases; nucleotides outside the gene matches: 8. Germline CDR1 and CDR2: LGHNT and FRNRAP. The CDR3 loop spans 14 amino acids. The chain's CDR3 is CASQQGAITYEQYF. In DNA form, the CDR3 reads TGTGCTAGCCAACAGGGGGCCATTACCTACGAGCAGTACTTC.

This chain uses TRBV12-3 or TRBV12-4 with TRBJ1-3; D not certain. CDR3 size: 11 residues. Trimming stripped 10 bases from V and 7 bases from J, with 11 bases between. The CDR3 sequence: CATQLGNTIYF. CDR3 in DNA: TGTGCCACGCAACTAGGGAACACCATATATTTT.

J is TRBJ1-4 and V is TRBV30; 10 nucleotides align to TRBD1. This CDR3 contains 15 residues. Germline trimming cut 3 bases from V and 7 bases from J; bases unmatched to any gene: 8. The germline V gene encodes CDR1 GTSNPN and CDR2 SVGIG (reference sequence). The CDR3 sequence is CAWSRDRGEGEKLFF. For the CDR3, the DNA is TGTGCCTGGAGCCGGGACAGGGGAGAGGGTGAAAAACTGTTTTTT.

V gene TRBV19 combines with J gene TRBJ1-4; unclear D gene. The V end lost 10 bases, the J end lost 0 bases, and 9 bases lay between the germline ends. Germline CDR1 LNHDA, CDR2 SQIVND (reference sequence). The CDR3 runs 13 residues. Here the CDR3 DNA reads TGTGCCACTAGAAGAGCAACTAATGAAAAACTGTTTTTT. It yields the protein CATRRATNEKLFF.

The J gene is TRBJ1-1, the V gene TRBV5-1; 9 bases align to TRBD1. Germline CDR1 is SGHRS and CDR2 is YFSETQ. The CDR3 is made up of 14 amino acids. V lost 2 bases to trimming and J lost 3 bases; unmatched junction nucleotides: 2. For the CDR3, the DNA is TGCGCCAGCAGCTTTCGGACAGGGGACACTGAAGCTTTCTTT. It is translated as CASSFRTGDTEAFF.

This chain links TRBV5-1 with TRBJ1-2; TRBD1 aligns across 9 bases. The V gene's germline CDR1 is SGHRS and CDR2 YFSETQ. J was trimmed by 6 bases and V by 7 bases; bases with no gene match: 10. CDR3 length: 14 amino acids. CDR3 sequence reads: CASGLWTGADGYTF. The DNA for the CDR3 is TGCGCCAGCGGTCTTTGGACAGGGGCAGATGGCTACACCTTC.

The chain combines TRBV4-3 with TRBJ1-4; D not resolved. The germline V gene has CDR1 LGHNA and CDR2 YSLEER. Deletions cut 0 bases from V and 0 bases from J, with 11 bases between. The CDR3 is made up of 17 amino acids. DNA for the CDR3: TGCGCCAGCAGCCAAGATCCGAACCAGGCAACTAATGAAAAACTGTTTTTT. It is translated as CASSQDPNQATNEKLFF.

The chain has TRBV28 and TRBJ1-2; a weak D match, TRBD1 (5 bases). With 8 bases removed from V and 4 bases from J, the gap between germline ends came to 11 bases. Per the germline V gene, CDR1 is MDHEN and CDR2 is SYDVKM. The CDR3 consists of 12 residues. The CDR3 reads CASLGAGYGYTF. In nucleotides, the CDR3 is TGTGCCAGCCTTGGGGCTGGCTATGGCTACACCTTC.

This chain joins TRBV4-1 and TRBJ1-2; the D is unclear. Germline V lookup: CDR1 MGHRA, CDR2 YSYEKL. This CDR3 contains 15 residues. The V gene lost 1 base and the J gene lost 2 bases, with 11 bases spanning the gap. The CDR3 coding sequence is TGCGCCAGCAGCCAAGGGGCAGGTTCAAACTATGGCTACACCTTC. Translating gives CASSQGAGSNYGYTF.

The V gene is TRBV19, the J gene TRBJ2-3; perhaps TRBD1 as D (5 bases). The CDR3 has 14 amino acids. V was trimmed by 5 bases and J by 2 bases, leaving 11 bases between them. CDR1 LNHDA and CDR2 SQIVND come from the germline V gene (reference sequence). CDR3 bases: TGTGCCAGTAGTGGCAGGGTAAACACAGATACGCAGTATTTT. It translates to CASSGRVNTDTQYF.